This is a list of T cell receptor beta chains from one sample in a study of blood T cell repertoires in COVID-19. TCRdb's copy holds only in-frame clones and misses some; the assay was immunoSEQ multiplex PCR. This table holds 95,000 to 150,000 clones, 82% found once. Sequencing was performed on peripheral blood. Receptors originate from a woman aged 65 to 85 with acute or convalescent COVID-19. Both conserved end residues are part of each CDR3. A D gene is named only where the DNA matches it firmly. Rows may omit the clone size; those that give it use once, few, many or a size class.

d_call: NA; j_call: TRBJ1-6; clone_size: NA; v_call: TRBV9; cdr3_aa: CASSVGQWGDSPLHF; cdr3_nt: TGTGCCAGCAGCGTAGGACAGTGGGGCGATTCACCCCTCCACTTT
d_call: TRBD1; j_call: TRBJ1-2; clone_size: NA; v_call: TRBV10-3; cdr3_aa: CAISSGTGEVYGYTF; cdr3_nt: TGTGCCATCAGTTCCGGGACAGGGGAGGTCTATGGCTACACCTTC
d_call: TRBD2; j_call: TRBJ2-1; clone_size: once; v_call: TRBV15; cdr3_aa: CATSGALDNEQFF; cdr3_nt: TGTGCCACTAGCGGGGCTCTCGACAATGAGCAGTTCTTC
d_call: NA; j_call: TRBJ1-2; clone_size: NA; v_call: TRBV30; cdr3_aa: CAWSVRRVGYTF; cdr3_nt: TGTGCCTGGAGTGTACGGCGGGTGGGCTACACCTTC
d_call: NA; j_call: TRBJ1-5; clone_size: NA; v_call: TRBV19; cdr3_aa: CASSPQRDGVSNQPQHF; cdr3_nt: TGTGCCAGTAGCCCACAACGAGACGGGGTTAGCAATCAGCCCCAGCATTTT
d_call: NA; j_call: TRBJ1-2; clone_size: NA; v_call: TRBV7-2; cdr3_aa: CASSLSEVPYGYTF; cdr3_nt: TGTGCCAGCAGCTTGTCGGAGGTCCCCTATGGCTACACCTTC
d_call: NA; j_call: TRBJ1-4; clone_size: NA; v_call: TRBV11-3; cdr3_aa: CASSSSRGRNEKLFF; cdr3_nt: TGTGCCAGCAGCTCATCCAGGGGACGGAATGAAAAACTGTTTTTT
d_call: TRBD1; j_call: TRBJ2-5; clone_size: NA; v_call: TRBV2; cdr3_aa: CASRAPGQGASETQYF; cdr3_nt: TGTGCCAGCAGAGCTCCGGGACAGGGGGCCTCAGAGACCCAGTACTTC
d_call: NA; j_call: TRBJ1-3; clone_size: NA; v_call: TRBV18; cdr3_aa: CASSPLAGQTSGNTIYF; cdr3_nt: TGTGCCAGCTCACCACTTGCCGGACAGACGAGTGGAAACACCATATATTTT
d_call: NA; j_call: TRBJ1-1; clone_size: NA; v_call: TRBV3-1/TRBV3-2; cdr3_aa: CASSQELIGGTEAFF; cdr3_nt: TGTGCCAGCAGCCAAGAGTTGATTGGGGGGACTGAAGCTTTCTTT
d_call: NA; j_call: TRBJ1-6; clone_size: NA; v_call: TRBV27; cdr3_aa: CASSFEASTYNSPLHF; cdr3_nt: TGTGCCAGCAGTTTCGAGGCGTCGACCTATAATTCACCCCTCCACTTT
d_call: TRBD2; j_call: TRBJ2-1; clone_size: many; v_call: TRBV3-1/TRBV3-2; cdr3_aa: CASSYSRGLENEQFF; cdr3_nt: TGTGCCAGCAGCTATAGCCGGGGACTAGAAAATGAGCAGTTCTTC
d_call: NA; j_call: TRBJ1-2; clone_size: NA; v_call: TRBV12-5; cdr3_aa: CASGYGTSYGYTF; cdr3_nt: TGTGCTAGTGGTTACGGGACAAGCTATGGCTACACCTTC
d_call: TRBD1; j_call: TRBJ2-1; clone_size: once; v_call: TRBV2; cdr3_aa: CAGDRGSYNEQFF; cdr3_nt: TGTGCCGGCGACAGGGGCTCCTACAATGAGCAGTTCTTC
d_call: NA; j_call: TRBJ1-5; clone_size: NA; v_call: TRBV30; cdr3_aa: CAWSVALAAGQPQHF; cdr3_nt: TGTGCCTGGAGTGTAGCGTTGGCAGCTGGACAGCCCCAGCATTTT
d_call: NA; j_call: TRBJ1-2; clone_size: once; v_call: TRBV10-3; cdr3_aa: CAIVSDPGIFAGYTF; cdr3_nt: TGTGCCATCGTGTCGGACCCAGGGATATTTGCTGGCTACACCTTC
d_call: TRBD2; j_call: TRBJ2-1; clone_size: NA; v_call: TRBV11-2; cdr3_aa: CASSLGGLAGNEQFF; cdr3_nt: TGTGCCAGCAGCTTAGGGGGACTAGCGGGCAATGAGCAGTTCTTC
d_call: NA; j_call: TRBJ1-1; clone_size: NA; v_call: TRBV11-3; cdr3_aa: CASSLQGPMNTEAFF; cdr3_nt: TGTGCCAGCAGCTTACAGGGGCCCATGAACACTGAAGCTTTCTTT
d_call: NA; j_call: TRBJ1-5; clone_size: NA; v_call: TRBV29-1; cdr3_aa: CSVALGSGNQPQHF; cdr3_nt: TGCAGCGTGGCCCTGGGGAGTGGCAATCAGCCCCAGCATTTT
d_call: NA; j_call: TRBJ1-1; clone_size: NA; v_call: TRBV6-6; cdr3_aa: CASSYFAGNTEAFF; cdr3_nt: TGTGCCAGCAGTTACTTTGCAGGGAACACTGAAGCTTTCTTT
d_call: NA; j_call: TRBJ1-5; clone_size: NA; v_call: TRBV7-6; cdr3_aa: CASSPTGGSNQPQHF; cdr3_nt: TGTGCCAGCAGCCCCACGGGGGGCAGCAATCAGCCCCAGCATTTT
d_call: NA; j_call: TRBJ1-6; clone_size: NA; v_call: TRBV25-1; cdr3_aa: CASSEDRLFPPLHF; cdr3_nt: TGTGCCAGCAGTGAAGACAGGCTCTTTCCACCCCTCCACTTT